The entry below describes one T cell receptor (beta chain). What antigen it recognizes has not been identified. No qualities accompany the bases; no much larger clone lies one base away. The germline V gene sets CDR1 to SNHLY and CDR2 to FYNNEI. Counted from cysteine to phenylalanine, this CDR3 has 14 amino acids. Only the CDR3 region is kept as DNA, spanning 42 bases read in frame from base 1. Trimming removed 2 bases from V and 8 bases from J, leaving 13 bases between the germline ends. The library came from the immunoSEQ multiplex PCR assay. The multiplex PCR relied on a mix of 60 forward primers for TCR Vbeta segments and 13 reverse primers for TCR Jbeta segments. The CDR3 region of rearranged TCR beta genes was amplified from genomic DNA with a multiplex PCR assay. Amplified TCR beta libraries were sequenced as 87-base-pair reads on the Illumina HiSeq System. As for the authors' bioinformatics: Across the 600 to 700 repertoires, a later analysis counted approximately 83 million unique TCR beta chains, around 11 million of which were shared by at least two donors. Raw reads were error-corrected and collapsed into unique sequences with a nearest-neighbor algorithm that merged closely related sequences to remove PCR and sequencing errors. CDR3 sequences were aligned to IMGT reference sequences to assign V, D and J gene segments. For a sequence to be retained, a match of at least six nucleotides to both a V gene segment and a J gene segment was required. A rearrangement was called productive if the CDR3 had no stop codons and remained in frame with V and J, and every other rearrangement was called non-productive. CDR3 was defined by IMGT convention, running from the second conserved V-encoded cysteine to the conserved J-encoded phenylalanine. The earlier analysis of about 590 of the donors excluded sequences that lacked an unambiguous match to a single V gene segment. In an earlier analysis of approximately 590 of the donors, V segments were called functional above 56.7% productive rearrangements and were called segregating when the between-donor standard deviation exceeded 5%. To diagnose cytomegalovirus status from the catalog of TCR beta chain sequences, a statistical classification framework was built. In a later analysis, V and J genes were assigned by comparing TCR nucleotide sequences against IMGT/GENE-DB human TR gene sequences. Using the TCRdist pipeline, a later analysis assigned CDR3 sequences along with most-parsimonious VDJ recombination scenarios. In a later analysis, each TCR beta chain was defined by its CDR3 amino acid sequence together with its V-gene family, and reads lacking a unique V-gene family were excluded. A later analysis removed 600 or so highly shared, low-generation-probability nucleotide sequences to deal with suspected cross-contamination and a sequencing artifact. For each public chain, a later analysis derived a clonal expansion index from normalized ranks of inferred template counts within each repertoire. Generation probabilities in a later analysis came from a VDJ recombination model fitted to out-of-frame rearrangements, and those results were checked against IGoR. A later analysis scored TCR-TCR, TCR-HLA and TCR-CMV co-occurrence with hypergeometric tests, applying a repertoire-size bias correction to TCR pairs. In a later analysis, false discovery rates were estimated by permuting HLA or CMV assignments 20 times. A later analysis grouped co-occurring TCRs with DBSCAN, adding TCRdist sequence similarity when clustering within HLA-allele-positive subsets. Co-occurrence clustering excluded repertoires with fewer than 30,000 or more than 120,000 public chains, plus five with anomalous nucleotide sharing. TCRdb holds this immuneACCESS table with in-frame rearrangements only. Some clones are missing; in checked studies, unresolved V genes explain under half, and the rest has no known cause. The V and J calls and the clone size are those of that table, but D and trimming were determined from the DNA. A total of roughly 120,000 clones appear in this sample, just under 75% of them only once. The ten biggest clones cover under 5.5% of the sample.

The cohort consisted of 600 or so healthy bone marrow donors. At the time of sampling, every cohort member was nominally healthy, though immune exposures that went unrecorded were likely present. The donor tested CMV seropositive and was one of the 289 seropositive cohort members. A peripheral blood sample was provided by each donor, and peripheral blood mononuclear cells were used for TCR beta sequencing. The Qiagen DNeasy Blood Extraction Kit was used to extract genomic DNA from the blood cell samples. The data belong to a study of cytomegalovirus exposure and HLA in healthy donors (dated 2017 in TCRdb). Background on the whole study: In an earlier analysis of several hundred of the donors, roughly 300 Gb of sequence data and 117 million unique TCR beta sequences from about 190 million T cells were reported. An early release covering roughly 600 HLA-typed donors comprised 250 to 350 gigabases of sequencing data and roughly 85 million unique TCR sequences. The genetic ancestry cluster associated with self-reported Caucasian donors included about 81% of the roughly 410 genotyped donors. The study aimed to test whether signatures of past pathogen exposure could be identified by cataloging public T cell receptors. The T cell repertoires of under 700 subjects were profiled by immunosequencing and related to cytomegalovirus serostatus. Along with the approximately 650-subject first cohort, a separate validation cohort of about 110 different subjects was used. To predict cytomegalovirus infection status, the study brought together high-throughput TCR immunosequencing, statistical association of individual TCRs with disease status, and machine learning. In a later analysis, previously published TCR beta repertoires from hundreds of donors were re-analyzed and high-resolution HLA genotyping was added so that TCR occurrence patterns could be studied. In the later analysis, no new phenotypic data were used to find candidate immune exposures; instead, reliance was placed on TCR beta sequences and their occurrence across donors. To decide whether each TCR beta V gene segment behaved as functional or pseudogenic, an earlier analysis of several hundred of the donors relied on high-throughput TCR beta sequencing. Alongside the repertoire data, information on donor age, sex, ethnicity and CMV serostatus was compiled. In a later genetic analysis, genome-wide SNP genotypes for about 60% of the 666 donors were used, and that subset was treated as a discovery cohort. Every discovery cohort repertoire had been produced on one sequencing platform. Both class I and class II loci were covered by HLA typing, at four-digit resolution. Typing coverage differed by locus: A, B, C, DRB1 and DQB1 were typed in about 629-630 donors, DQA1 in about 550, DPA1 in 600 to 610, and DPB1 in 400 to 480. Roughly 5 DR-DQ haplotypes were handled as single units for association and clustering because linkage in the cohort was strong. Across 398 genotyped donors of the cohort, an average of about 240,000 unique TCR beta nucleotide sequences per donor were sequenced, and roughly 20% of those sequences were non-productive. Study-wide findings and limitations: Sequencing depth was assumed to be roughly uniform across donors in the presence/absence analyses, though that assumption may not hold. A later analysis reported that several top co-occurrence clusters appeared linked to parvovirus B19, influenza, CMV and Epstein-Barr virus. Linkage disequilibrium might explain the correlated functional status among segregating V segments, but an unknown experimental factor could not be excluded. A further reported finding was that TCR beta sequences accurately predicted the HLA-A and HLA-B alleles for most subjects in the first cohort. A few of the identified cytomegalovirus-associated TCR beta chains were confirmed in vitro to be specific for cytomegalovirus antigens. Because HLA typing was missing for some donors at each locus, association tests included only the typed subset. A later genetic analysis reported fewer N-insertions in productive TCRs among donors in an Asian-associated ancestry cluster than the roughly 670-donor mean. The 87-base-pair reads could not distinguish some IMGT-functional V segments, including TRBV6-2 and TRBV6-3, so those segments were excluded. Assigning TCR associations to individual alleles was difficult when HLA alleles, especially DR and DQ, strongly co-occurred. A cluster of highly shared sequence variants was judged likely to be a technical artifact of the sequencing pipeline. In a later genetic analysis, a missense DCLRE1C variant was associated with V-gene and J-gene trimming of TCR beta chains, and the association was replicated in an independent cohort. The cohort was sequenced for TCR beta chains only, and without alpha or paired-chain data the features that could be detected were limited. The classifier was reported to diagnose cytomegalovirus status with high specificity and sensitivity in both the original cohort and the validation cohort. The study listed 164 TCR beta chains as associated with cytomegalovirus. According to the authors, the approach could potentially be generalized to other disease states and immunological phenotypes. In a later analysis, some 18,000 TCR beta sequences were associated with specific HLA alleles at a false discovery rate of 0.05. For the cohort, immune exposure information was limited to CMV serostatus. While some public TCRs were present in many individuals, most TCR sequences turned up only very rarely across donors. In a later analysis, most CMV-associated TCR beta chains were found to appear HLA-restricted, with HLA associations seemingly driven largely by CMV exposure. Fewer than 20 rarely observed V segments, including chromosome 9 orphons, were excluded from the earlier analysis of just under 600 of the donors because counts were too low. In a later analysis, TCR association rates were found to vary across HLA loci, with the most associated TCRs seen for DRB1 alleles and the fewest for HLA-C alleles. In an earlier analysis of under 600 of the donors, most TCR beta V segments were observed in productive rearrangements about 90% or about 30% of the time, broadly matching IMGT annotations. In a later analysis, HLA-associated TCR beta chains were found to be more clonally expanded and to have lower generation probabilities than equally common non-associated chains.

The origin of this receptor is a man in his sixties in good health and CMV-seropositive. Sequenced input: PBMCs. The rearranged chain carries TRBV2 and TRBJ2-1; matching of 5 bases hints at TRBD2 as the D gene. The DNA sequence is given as TGTGCCAGCAGTGAATCCCGCGGGTGGGATGAGCAGTTCTTC. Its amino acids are CASSESRGWDEQFF.